This passage covers 30 T cell receptor beta chains from one sample sequenced in a study of technical replicates of blood from a few donors. Profiled with immunoSEQ multiplex PCR; TCRdb holds only in-frame clones, not every one. The sample has around 83,000 clones, about 92% seen once. Material: T cells isolated from PBMCs. The source is a human donor in good health.

The CDR3 nucleotides are TGCGCCAGCAACCTTGGGGAGAGCGGCTCCAATGAGCAGTTCTTC. Translation gives CASNLGESGSNEQFF. The chain couples TRBV5-1 to TRBJ2-1; possibly TRBD2 for D (5 bases). Germline CDR1 is SGHRS and CDR2 is YFSETQ. The V end was cut by 6 bases, the J end by 6 bases, with 19 bases between. The CDR3 sequence is 15 residues long.

The chain carries TRBV30 and TRBJ1-1, with D unresolved. Germline CDR1 reads GTSNPN; CDR2 reads SVGIG (reference sequence). This CDR3 spans 13 amino acids. V was shortened by 2 bases and J by 2 bases, with 9 bases between the two germline ends. The CDR3 loop is CAWSPGFNTEAFF. For the CDR3, the DNA is TGTGCCTGGAGTCCGGGTTTCAACACTGAAGCTTTCTTT.

The V call is TRBV7-9, the J call TRBJ1-2, with 8 bases identical to TRBD1. V trimming: 4 bases; J trimming: 4 bases; junction bases outside the gene matches: 5. This CDR3 contains 14 residues. The V gene's germline CDR1 is SEHNR and CDR2 FQNEAQ (reference sequence). The CDR3: CASSWGQDGYGYTF. DNA of the CDR3: TGTGCCAGCAGCTGGGGACAGGACGGCTATGGCTACACCTTC.

V gene TRBV19 combines with J gene TRBJ1-6, with no clear D. V was pared by 6 bases and J by 7 bases, with 19 bases between. The germline V gene encodes CDR1 LNHDA and CDR2 SQIVND (reference sequence). The length of the CDR3 is 16 residues. Here the CDR3 reads CASSPWEVPLNSPLHF. In nucleotides, the CDR3 is TGTGCCAGTAGCCCCTGGGAGGTACCTCTCAATTCACCCCTCCACTTT.

This clone has just one count. This chain connects TRBV19 to TRBJ1-2; tentatively, D is TRBD1 (5 bases). The V and J ends lost 4 bases and 1 base respectively, with 13 bases between them. This CDR3 has 15 amino acids. Germline V lookup: CDR1 LNHDA, CDR2 SQIVND (reference sequence). CDR3 in DNA: TGTGCCAGTAGTACAGAGACAGTTATTAACTATGGCTACACCTTC. It codes for CASSTETVINYGYTF.

V gene TRBV18 combines with J gene TRBJ1-2, with D possibly TRBD1 on 5 matching bases. From germline, CDR1 is KGHSH and CDR2 LQKENI. This CDR3 contains 16 residues. V was cut by 0 bases and J by 2 bases, with 13 bases left in between. CDR3 region: CASSPPPGGTNYGYTF. The CDR3 nucleotides are TGTGCCAGCTCACCACCTCCTGGGGGGACCAACTATGGCTACACCTTC.

This clone showed up just a few times. This CDR3 is CSVLTGINTEAFF. The CDR3 DNA is TGCAGCGTTTTGACAGGGATAAACACTGAAGCTTTCTTT. The chain has TRBV29-1 and TRBJ1-1, with 7 bases aligning to TRBD1. Trimming at V came to 5 bases and at J to 2 bases, leaving 5 bases not matched to a gene. The length of the CDR3 is 13 residues. The germline CDR1 and CDR2 sequences are SQVTM and ANQGSEA.

The V and J genes are TRBV4-1 and TRBJ1-4; TRBD1 matches 7 bases. After removal of 3 bases from V and 0 bases from J, the junction contained 10 bases not matched to a gene. This CDR3 has 18 amino acids. Per the germline V gene, CDR1 is MGHRA and CDR2 is YSYEKL. This chain's CDR3 is CASSQDDTTGATNEKLFF. In DNA, the CDR3 is TGCGCCAGCAGCCAGGACGACACCACAGGGGCAACTAATGAAAAACTGTTTTTT.

The J gene is TRBJ2-5, the V gene TRBV5-4; 7 bases are a match to TRBD1. The V segment lost 4 bases and the J segment 5 bases; nucleotides outside the gene matches: 8. This CDR3 spans 14 amino acids. Germline V gene data show CDR1 as SGHNT and CDR2 as YYREEE (reference sequence). The DNA of the CDR3 is TGTGCCAGCAGCCTCAAGGGGGCTGATGAGACCCAGTACTTC. Protein: CASSLKGADETQYF.

The chain carries TRBV27 and TRBJ1-2, with 7 bases lining up with TRBD1. The CDR3 covers 13 residues. The V gene's germline CDR1 is MNHEY and CDR2 SMNVEV (reference sequence). The V gene end was trimmed by 6 bases and the J gene end by 9 bases; junction bases not matched to a gene: 10. CDR3 sequence reads: CASSKISDRRYTF. As DNA, the CDR3 is TGTGCCAGCAGCAAAATCTCGGACAGGCGCTACACCTTC.

The rearrangement joins TRBV7-9 to TRBJ2-1; 13 bases are shared with TRBD2. Germline V CDR1 and CDR2: SEHNR, FQNEAQ (reference sequence). V trimming: 5 bases; J trimming: 3 bases; junction bases outside the gene matches: 4. CDR3 length equals 16 residues. The CDR3 region is CASSTRTSGGYNEQFF. The CDR3 DNA reads as TGTGCCAGCAGCACCCGGACTAGCGGGGGCTACAATGAGCAGTTCTTC. Full variable domain (missing parts from reference TRBV7-9 and TRBJ2-1): DTGVSQNPRHKITKRGQNVTFRCDPISEHNRLYWYRQTLGQGPEFLTYFQNEAQLEKSRLLSDRFSAERPKGSFSTLEIQRTEQGDSAMYLCASSTRTSGGYNEQFFGPGTRLTVL.

This chain joins TRBV19 and TRBJ1-5; TRBD1 might be the D (6 bases). The V end was cut by 3 bases, the J end by 6 bases, with 12 bases between. Germline V gene sequence: CDR1 LNHDA, CDR2 SQIVND (reference sequence). The CDR3 contains 14 residues. CDR3 coding DNA: TGTGCCAGTAGTATGAAAACAGGGCTTCAGCCCCAGCATTTT. This sequence encodes CASSMKTGLQPQHF.

V and J are TRBV9 and TRBJ1-1; TRBD1 might be the D (5 bases). CDR3 length: 15 amino acids. In germline, CDR1 is SGDLS, CDR2 YYNGEE. Trimming pared 4 bases from V and 4 bases from J, leaving 17 bases between. CDR3: CASSRLQGGRTEAFF. CDR3 nucleotides: TGTGCCAGCAGCCGGCTCCAGGGAGGTCGCACTGAAGCTTTCTTT.

The V and J genes are TRBV5-4 and TRBJ2-2, with 8 bases aligning to TRBD1. The V and J ends lost 4 bases and 2 bases, in that order; junction bases with no gene match: 4. CDR1 is SGHNT and CDR2 is YYREEE in the germline V gene (reference sequence). The CDR3 is made up of 15 amino acids. The CDR3 loop reads CASSPQGVNTGELFF. The CDR3 coding sequence is TGTGCCAGCAGCCCACAGGGGGTCAACACCGGGGAGCTGTTTTTT.

This rearrangement joins TRBV5-1 to TRBJ1-2; D remains unclear. This CDR3 contains 15 residues. Trimming removed 4 bases at V and 3 bases at J, with 16 bases between. Germline V gene sequence: CDR1 SGHRS, CDR2 YFSETQ. CDR3 region: CASSPIGRKDYGYTF. The CDR3 DNA sequence: TGCGCCAGCAGCCCTATCGGCAGGAAAGACTATGGCTACACCTTC.

The J gene is TRBJ2-6, the V gene TRBV2; 10 bases are shared with TRBD2. Germline assignment: CDR1 SNHLY and CDR2 FYNNEI. Trimming cost V 7 bases and J 0 bases; bases outside gene matches: 15. The CDR3 runs 20 residues. The CDR3 DNA reads as TGTGCCAGCACCCTGGTGGGTCTAGCGGGGGACTACTCTGGGGCCAACGTCCTGACTTTC. Protein: CASTLVGLAGDYSGANVLTF.

The gene calls are TRBV19 and TRBJ2-2; the D gene is possibly TRBD1 (5 bases). CDR1 LNHDA and CDR2 SQIVND come from the germline V gene (reference sequence). The CDR3 totals 13 residues. With 7 bases removed from V and 7 bases from J, the gap between germline ends came to 13 bases. The CDR3 region is CASTLQGNGELFF. The DNA for the CDR3 is TGTGCCAGTACCCTTCAGGGAAACGGGGAGCTGTTTTTT.

This chain uses TRBV25-1 with TRBJ1-2, with D unclear. Germline loops: CDR1 MGHDK, CDR2 SYGVNS. V lost 7 bases and J 5 bases, leaving 11 bases between the germline ends. This CDR3 has 12 amino acids. The CDR3 DNA reads TGTGCCAGCAACGGGGTGGGGTATGGCTACACCTTC. This sequence encodes CASNGVGYGYTF.

V is TRBV2 and J is TRBJ1-5; the D is unclear. The CDR3 has 13 amino acids. V lost 7 bases and J 0 bases, leaving 7 bases between the germline ends. Germline V gene lookup returns CDR1 SNHLY and CDR2 FYNNEI. The CDR3 is CASKRDSNQPQHF. The CDR3 DNA follows: TGTGCCAGCAAACGGGATAGCAATCAGCCCCAGCATTTT.

This sequence joins TRBV7-9 and TRBJ2-3; D ambiguous. Per germline, CDR1 SEHNR and CDR2 FQNEAQ (reference sequence). The CDR3 covers 14 residues. Trimming stripped 5 bases from V and 6 bases from J, with 15 bases between. CDR3 region: CASSPEWVGDTQYF. The CDR3 DNA follows: TGTGCCAGCAGCCCCGAGTGGGTCGGGGATACGCAGTATTTT.

V gene TRBV7-9 combines with J gene TRBJ2-2; 8 bases agree with TRBD1. The CDR3 contains 15 residues. The trim removed 5 bases at V and 2 bases at J, leaving 4 bases unmatched. The germline CDR1 and CDR2 sequences are SEHNR and FQNEAQ (reference sequence). DNA for the CDR3: TGTGCCAGCAGCCCCGGACAGGGAAACACCGGGGAGCTGTTTTTT. This translates into CASSPGQGNTGELFF.

The count of this clone is one. This rearrangement joins TRBV19 to TRBJ2-1; 7 nucleotides match TRBD1. This CDR3 has 15 amino acids. The germline gives CDR1 LNHDA, CDR2 SQIVND (reference sequence). After removal of 5 bases from V and 6 bases from J, the junction contained 10 bases not matched to a gene. For the CDR3, the DNA is TGTGCCAGTAGTTTGGGACAGCTCCTCTCCAATGAGCAGTTCTTC. Residues: CASSLGQLLSNEQFF.

The V gene is TRBV4-1, the J gene TRBJ2-7; 7 bases align to TRBD2. The CDR3 length is 17 residues. J was trimmed by 6 bases and V by 4 bases; bases with no gene match: 18. CDR1 MGHRA and CDR2 YSYEKL come from the germline V gene. This CDR3 reads CASSPVGGKREVREQYF. DNA of the CDR3: TGCGCCAGCAGCCCAGTGGGGGGTAAGCGGGAAGTGCGCGAGCAGTACTTC.

The rearrangement links TRBV19 to TRBJ2-7; 10 bases agree with TRBD2. The germline V gene encodes CDR1 LNHDA and CDR2 SQIVND (reference sequence). The ends lost 5 bases at V and 6 bases at J; junction bases unmatched: 16. The CDR3 covers 17 residues. CDR3 in amino acids: CASSGGQYSGRIGEQYF. CDR3 in DNA: TGTGCCAGTAGTGGCGGACAATATAGCGGGAGGATTGGCGAGCAGTACTTC.

The chain links TRBV2 to TRBJ2-7; no clear D. Germline V gene sequence: CDR1 SNHLY, CDR2 FYNNEI. The CDR3 sequence is 14 residues long. The V and J ends lost 3 bases and 1 base respectively, with 10 bases between them. CDR3 bases: TGTGCCAGCAGTGACAGGTTTAAGTCCTACGAGCAGTACTTC. It codes for CASSDRFKSYEQYF.

V is TRBV28 and J is TRBJ2-1, with TRBD2 matching 12 bases. V shed 3 bases, J shed 0 bases, and the junction held 18 bases outside the gene matches. The CDR3 runs 22 residues. CDR1 and CDR2 (germline): MDHEN, SYDVKM. The chain's CDR3 is CASSLEYIRLAGGPSSYNEQFF. In DNA form, the CDR3 reads TGTGCCAGCAGTTTGGAATATATACGTCTAGCGGGAGGGCCGAGCTCCTACAATGAGCAGTTCTTC.

This clone is a singleton in its sample. The chain is built from TRBV7-2 and TRBJ1-1, with unresolved D. In germline, CDR1 is SGHTA, CDR2 FQGNSA. The CDR3 covers 14 residues. Trimming cost V 2 bases and J 3 bases, with 10 bases left between them. CDR3 in amino acids: CASSLISEDTEAFF. CDR3 nucleotides: TGTGCCAGCAGCTTAATATCCGAGGACACTGAAGCTTTCTTT.

This chain connects TRBV5-4 to TRBJ2-1; D may be TRBD2 (5 bases). The germline V gene encodes CDR1 SGHNT and CDR2 YYREEE (reference sequence). Trimming removed 5 bases at V and 4 bases at J, with 16 bases between. The CDR3 has 15 residues. In nucleotides, the CDR3 is TGTGCCAGCAGACGGAGCGGACTTAATTACAATGAGCAGTTCTTC. It codes for CASRRSGLNYNEQFF.

The chain employs TRBV7-9 and TRBJ2-3, with 11 bases matching TRBD2. Trimming cost V 4 bases and J 2 bases; bases outside gene matches: 5. The CDR3 is 16 residues long. The germline V gene has CDR1 SEHNR and CDR2 FQNEAQ (reference sequence). This CDR3 reads CASSSGTSGPTDTQYF. The CDR3 DNA reads as TGTGCCAGCAGCTCTGGGACTAGCGGACCCACAGATACGCAGTATTTT.

The chain recombines TRBV13 with TRBJ2-5; weak D call: TRBD2 (6 bases). The V end was cut by 3 bases, the J end by 5 bases, with 10 bases between. This CDR3 is built from 13 residues. Germline CDR1 reads PRHDT; CDR2 reads FYEKMQ (reference sequence). The CDR3 nucleotides are TGTGCCAGCAGCTTGGCGGGGTGGGAGACCCAGTACTTC. This translates into CASSLAGWETQYF. Filled out from reference TRBV13 and TRBJ2-5, the complete variable domain reads AAGVIQSPRHLIKEKRETATLKCYPIPRHDTVYWYQQGPGQDPQFLISFYEKMQSDKGSIPDRFSAQQFSDYHSELNMSSLELGDSALYFCASSLAGWETQYFGPGTRLLVL.